This T cell receptor beta chain was identified in a study of blood T cell repertoires in COVID-19. Study-level information: Material from acute and convalescent COVID-19 was sourced from the United States, Italy and Spain. Sample material is recorded as cDNA or gDNA derived from T cells, B-cell-depleted T cells, or PBMCs.

Germline values: CDR1 SGHRS, CDR2 YFSETQ. CDR3 length: 19 amino acids. J gave up 5 bases and V 0 bases, and 17 bases lay outside the gene matches. The method was immunoSEQ multiplex PCR; TCRdb's version includes in-frame clones alone and lacks a portion of them. This sample yields over 250,000 clones, of which around 85% are seen a single time; approximately 10% belongs to the top ten. The TCR comes from a woman in her 70s with acute or convalescent COVID-19. V gene TRBV5-1 combines with J gene TRBJ2-3; 8 bases match TRBD2. The sample taken for sequencing was peripheral blood. CDR3 nucleotide sequence: TGCGCCAGCAGCTTGGCCCTTTGGAGCGGGGGCCTCTCTAGAGATACGCAGTATTTT. It encodes CASSLALWSGGLSRDTQYF.